The 27 T cell receptor beta chains reported below all come from one sample, sequenced in a study of glioma-infiltrating T cells after dendritic cell vaccination. Profiling relied on immunoSEQ multiplex PCR, and the TCRdb table lists in-frame clones only, not all of them. The sample includes over 55,000 clones, 81% of them seen just once. The sample was blood, taken before dendritic cell vaccination. The receptor source for this set is a human donor with glioblastoma.

This clone has just one count. The genes are TRBV6-1 and TRBJ2-7; D perhaps matches TRBD1 (5 bases). The CDR3 is 13 residues long. Trimming cost V 6 bases and J 2 bases, with 11 bases left between them. Germline V gene lookup returns CDR1 MNHNS and CDR2 SASEGT. CDR3 nucleotides: TGTGCCAGCAGGCCGACAGCGACCTACGAGCAGTACTTC. The encoded protein is CASRPTATYEQYF.

The chain combines TRBV18 with TRBJ2-5; 13 bases map to TRBD2. V was clipped by 4 bases and J by 2 bases; unmatched bases: 1. In germline, CDR1 is KGHSH, CDR2 LQKENI. CDR3 length: 15 residues. The CDR3 protein is CASSRGLAGQETQYF. DNA of the CDR3: TGTGCCAGCTCACGGGGACTAGCGGGGCAAGAGACCCAGTACTTC.

The chain employs TRBV5-1 and TRBJ1-5; D unclear. Deletions cut 3 bases from V and 3 bases from J, with 7 bases between. From germline, CDR1 is SGHRS and CDR2 YFSETQ. CDR3 size: 13 residues. The CDR3 sequence: CASSSGPNQPQHF. The CDR3 DNA sequence: TGCGCCAGCAGCTCAGGCCCCAATCAGCCCCAGCATTTT.

V is TRBV5-5 and J is TRBJ1-2, with D tentatively TRBD1 (5 bases). The CDR3 length is 15 residues. In germline, CDR1 is SGHKS, CDR2 YYEKEE (reference sequence). V gave up 5 bases and J gave up 2 bases, with 16 bases separating them. DNA for the CDR3: TGTGCCAGCAGGACTTCGGGGGTTTACAACTATGGCTACACCTTC. This codes for CASRTSGVYNYGYTF.

The rearrangement links TRBV10-3 to TRBJ2-4; D is possibly TRBD2 (5 bases). Trimming removed 3 bases from V and 2 bases from J, with 11 bases in between. The CDR3 runs to 15 residues. CDR1 and CDR2 from the germline V gene are ENHRY and SYGVKD. CDR3 in amino acids: CAISDLAETKNIQYF. In nucleotides, the CDR3 is TGTGCCATCAGTGATCTAGCAGAGACCAAAAACATTCAGTACTTC.

In this sample, this clone turned up a few times. The same CDR3 can be traced to other DNA sequences in this sample. The chain couples TRBV15 to TRBJ1-4; TRBD1 matches 7 bases. V was pared by 1 base and J by 5 bases, with 4 bases of the junction left unmatched. The CDR3 is 15 residues long. Germline V gene sequence: CDR1 LNHNV, CDR2 YYDKDF (reference sequence). CDR3 bases: TGTGCCACCAGCAGAGGGGGACAGAAGAATGAAAAACTGTTTTTT. Residues: CATSRGGQKNEKLFF. The variable domain in full, completed from reference TRBV15 and TRBJ1-4, reads DAMVIQNPRYQVTQFGKPVTLSCSQTLNHNVMYWYQQKSSQAPKLLFHYYDKDFNNEADTPDNFQSRRPNTSFCFLDIRSPGLGDTAMYLCATSRGGQKNEKLFFGSGTQLSVL.

This chain joins TRBV9 and TRBJ1-1; 7 bases map to TRBD1. The CDR3 loop spans 13 amino acids. The junction had 5 bases not matched to a gene; V was cut back by 4 bases and J by 5 bases. Germline CDR1 reads SGDLS; CDR2 reads YYNGEE. CDR3: CASSPIRGTEAFF. In DNA form, the CDR3 reads TGTGCCAGCAGCCCCATCAGGGGGACTGAAGCTTTCTTT.

J is TRBJ1-2 and V is TRBV4-1; possibly TRBD1 for D (5 bases). Trimming left V 1 base short and J 4 bases short, with 10 bases between. The germline gives CDR1 MGHRA, CDR2 YSYEKL. This CDR3 is built from 14 residues. CDR3: CASSQAGNSYGYTF. The CDR3 nucleotides are TGCGCCAGCAGCCAAGCAGGGAACAGCTATGGCTACACCTTC.

The chain links TRBV29-1 to TRBJ2-1; 10 bases align to TRBD1. Trimming at V came to 4 bases and at J to 6 bases, leaving 3 bases not matched to a gene. This CDR3 is 13 amino acids long. The germline gives CDR1 SQVTM, CDR2 ANQGSEA. CDR3 loop: CSVGGQGPNEQFF. The CDR3 coding sequence is TGCAGCGTTGGGGGACAGGGGCCCAATGAGCAGTTCTTC.

The gene calls are TRBV2 and TRBJ1-1; D may be TRBD1 (6 bases). The CDR3 is 15 amino acids. Germline CDR1 reads SNHLY; CDR2 reads FYNNEI. Trimming took 2 bases from V and 5 from J, leaving 15 bases between them. CDR3 DNA sequence: TGTGCCAGCAGTGAAAGTACAGGGTCGAGAACTGAAGCTTTCTTT. Its protein is CASSESTGSRTEAFF.

This rearrangement joins TRBV30 to TRBJ1-1; no reliable D call. From germline, CDR1 is GTSNPN and CDR2 SVGIG (reference sequence). The CDR3 is made up of 11 amino acids. With 4 bases removed from V and 7 bases from J, the gap between germline ends came to 10 bases. DNA for the CDR3: TGTGCCTGGAACAGCAGGTTTGAAGCTTTCTTT. Its translation: CAWNSRFEAFF.

The genes are TRBV7-9 and TRBJ2-2; D is unresolved. Germline CDR1 SEHNR, CDR2 FQNEAQ (reference sequence). Trimming removed 3 bases at V and 0 bases at J, with 14 bases between. The CDR3 is 17 residues long. The CDR3 DNA reads as TGTGCCAGCAGCTTTTTGCAGAACCCCACGAACACCGGGGAGCTGTTTTTT. Its translation: CASSFLQNPTNTGELFF.

This clone was counted only a few times. The chain is built from TRBV15 and TRBJ1-4, with D possibly TRBD1 on 5 matching bases. The V and J ends lost 1 base and 8 bases respectively, with 23 bases between them. Germline V gene lookup returns CDR1 LNHNV and CDR2 YYDKDF (reference sequence). The CDR3 totals 18 residues. CDR3 protein: CATSRVMGGWQGDEKLFF. CDR3 nucleotides: TGTGCCACCAGCAGAGTTATGGGGGGGTGGCAGGGTGACGAAAAACTGTTTTTT.

The chain recombines TRBV27 with TRBJ1-1, with D perhaps TRBD1 (6 bases). Germline assignment: CDR1 MNHEY and CDR2 SMNVEV (reference sequence). V was pared by 6 bases and J by 5 bases, with 25 bases between. The CDR3 loop spans 17 amino acids. The CDR3 DNA sequence: TGTGCCAGCAGCCGCTTCTCTGGGGGGCGCGGGGGAACTGAAGCTTTCTTT. This gives the protein CASSRFSGGRGGTEAFF.

This chain uses TRBV6-5 with TRBJ1-1; D is possibly TRBD1 (6 bases). V was trimmed by 5 bases and J by 0 bases, leaving 10 bases between them. Germline V gene lookup returns CDR1 MNHEY and CDR2 SVGAGI. The CDR3 loop spans 14 amino acids. This CDR3 reads CASSRQAMNTEAFF. CDR3 nucleotide sequence: TGTGCCAGCAGTCGACAGGCCATGAACACTGAAGCTTTCTTT.

The genes are TRBV5-1 and TRBJ1-5; 7 nucleotides agree with TRBD1. J lost 10 bases, V lost 1 base, and 8 bases had no gene match. This CDR3 region has 14 residues. CDR1 is SGHRS and CDR2 is YFSETQ in the germline V gene. CDR3 DNA sequence: TGCGCCAGCAGCTTGACAGGGGACGGGAAACCCCAGCATTTT. It translates to CASSLTGDGKPQHF.

The chain uses TRBV4-1 and TRBJ1-2, with 8 positions matching TRBD1. The CDR3 covers 13 residues. Trimming cost V 4 bases and J 6 bases; bases outside gene matches: 4. CDR1 is MGHRA, CDR2 YSYEKL, per germline. CDR3 sequence reads: CASSRTGIHGYTF. The CDR3 region has the DNA TGCGCCAGCAGCCGGACAGGGATACATGGCTACACCTTC.

V gene TRBV6-5 combines with J gene TRBJ1-3; D gene ambiguous. V lost 5 bases, J lost 0 bases, and 11 bases lay in between. Germline V lookup: CDR1 MNHEY, CDR2 SVGAGI. The CDR3 totals 15 residues. CDR3 DNA: TGTGCCAGCAGTGCCCCGTTCGGCTCTGGAAACACCATATATTTT. Translated: CASSAPFGSGNTIYF.

This clone was picked up one time. The rearrangement links TRBV6-7 to TRBJ1-4; no reliable D call. TRBV6-7 is reported as an ORF; its role is uncertain. Trimming stripped 6 bases from V and 0 bases from J, with 8 bases between. The CDR3 covers 14 residues. CDR3 protein: CASSGRSTNEKLFF. The CDR3 DNA sequence: TGTGCCAGCAGCGGCAGGTCAACTAATGAAAAACTGTTTTTT.

This clone has more than one count but fewer than ten. This sequence joins TRBV27 and TRBJ1-1; 9 bases match TRBD1. Trimming at V came to 4 bases and at J to 11 bases, leaving 8 bases not matched to a gene. The germline CDR1 and CDR2 sequences are MNHEY and SMNVEV (reference sequence). This CDR3 spans 13 amino acids. DNA for the CDR3: TGTGCCAGCAGTTATAGGACAGGGGTAGGTGCTTTCTTT. Amino acid sequence: CASSYRTGVGAFF.

J is TRBJ2-7 and V is TRBV18; the D gene is possibly TRBD2 (6 bases). Germline V gene sequence: CDR1 KGHSH, CDR2 LQKENI. V shed 3 bases and J shed 6 bases, with 18 bases lying between them. This CDR3 has 15 residues. The CDR3 bases are TGTGCCAGCTCACCTGTGGGGGGTCCGCAGGCCGAGCAGTACTTC. This codes for CASSPVGGPQAEQYF.

The J gene is TRBJ1-1, the V gene TRBV5-1, with D perhaps TRBD1 (6 bases). Trimming shortened V by 4 bases and J by 1 base, and 17 bases separated the two germline ends. The CDR3 sequence is 16 residues long. Germline CDR1 and CDR2: SGHRS and YFSETQ. CDR3 loop: CASSNKGVAGNTEAFF. DNA of the CDR3: TGCGCCAGCAGCAACAAGGGGGTTGCGGGGAACACTGAAGCTTTCTTT.

This chain links TRBV6-5 with TRBJ1-3, with 7 nucleotides matching TRBD1. Germline V gene data show CDR1 as MNHEY and CDR2 as SVGAGI. The CDR3 consists of 13 residues. V shed 6 bases, J shed 7 bases, and the junction held 6 bases outside the gene matches. For the CDR3, the DNA is TGTGCCAGCAGAACCGCACAGGGGAACACCATATATTTT. It codes for CASRTAQGNTIYF.

This clone came up a few times. The chain carries TRBV9 and TRBJ2-2, with 10 bases aligning to TRBD2. This CDR3 region has 18 residues. V was clipped by 0 bases and J by 0 bases; unmatched bases: 5. Germline CDR1 is SGDLS and CDR2 is YYNGEE. CDR3 nucleotides: TGTGCCAGCAGCGTAGTGGTAGCGGGGGGATCGAACACCGGGGAGCTGTTTTTT. Protein sequence: CASSVVVAGGSNTGELFF. Full variable domain (rest looked up from reference TRBV9 and TRBJ2-2): DSGVTQTPKHLITATGQRVTLRCSPRSGDLSVYWYQQSLDQGLQFLIQYYNGEERAKGNILERFSAQQFPDLHSELNLSSLELGDSALYFCASSVVVAGGSNTGELFFGEGSRLTVL.

The chain employs TRBV19 and TRBJ1-4; tentative D call: TRBD1 (5 bases). Germline lookup yields CDR1 LNHDA and CDR2 SQIVND (reference sequence). The CDR3 extends over 11 amino acids. V shed 5 bases and J shed 12 bases, with 10 bases lying between them. CDR3 amino acids: CASSAGGELFF. The CDR3 DNA reads TGTGCCAGTAGTGCTGGAGGGGAACTGTTTTTT.

The chain carries TRBV9 and TRBJ2-5; weak D call: TRBD1 (6 bases). CDR3 length equals 15 residues. Looked up from germline, CDR1 is SGDLS and CDR2 is YYNGEE. Trimming took off 0 bases at V and 0 bases at J, with 9 bases between the two ends. The CDR3: CASSVDGTHQETQYF. The CDR3, as DNA: TGTGCCAGCAGCGTAGATGGGACACACCAAGAGACCCAGTACTTC.

The chain carries TRBV30 and TRBJ1-4; TRBD1 agrees at 9 bases. CDR1 is GTSNPN, CDR2 SVGIG, per germline (reference sequence). J lost 6 bases, V lost 3 bases, and 5 bases had no gene match. There are 14 residues in the CDR3. The CDR3 spells CAWSDTGGHEKLFF. The CDR3 DNA sequence: TGTGCCTGGAGCGATACAGGGGGCCATGAAAAACTGTTTTTT.